Sequencing of this TCR beta chain was carried out in a study of OX40 agonist ivuxolimab in advanced cancers. The study's findings and limits: More expanded clones were found, on average, in CD8+ than in CD4+ T cells.

Method: immunoSEQ multiplex PCR; TCRdb's copy keeps in-frame clones and lacks some. The table records approximately 76,000 clones, approximately 93% of them present only once. CDR1 KGHSH and CDR2 LQKENI come from the germline V gene. The CDR3 runs to 15 residues. This clone was detected once. The antigen is undetermined. This TCR derives from an adult with an advanced solid tumor such as melanoma, head and neck, liver or kidney cancer. Source: CD4+ or CD8+ T cells sorted from blood, taken in a trial of the OX40 agonist ivuxolimab. The rearrangement joins TRBV18 to TRBJ2-5; 8 bases fit TRBD1. The assigned J gene may be wrong: the sequence end matches TRBJ2-7 better. The CDR3 reads CASSPGGQGANEQYF. The CDR3 DNA reads TGTGCCAGCTCACCTGGCGGGCAGGGGGCCAACGAGCAGTACTTC.